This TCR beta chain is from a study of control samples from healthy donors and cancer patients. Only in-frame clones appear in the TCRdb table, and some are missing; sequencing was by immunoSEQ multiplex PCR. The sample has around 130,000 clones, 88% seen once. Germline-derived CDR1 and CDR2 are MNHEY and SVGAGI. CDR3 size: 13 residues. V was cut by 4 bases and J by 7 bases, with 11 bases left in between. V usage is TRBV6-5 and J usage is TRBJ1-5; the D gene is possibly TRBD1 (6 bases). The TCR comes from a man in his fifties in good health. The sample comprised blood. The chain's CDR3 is CASSSTGLQPQHF. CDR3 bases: TGTGCCAGCAGTTCAACAGGGTTACAGCCCCAGCATTTT.